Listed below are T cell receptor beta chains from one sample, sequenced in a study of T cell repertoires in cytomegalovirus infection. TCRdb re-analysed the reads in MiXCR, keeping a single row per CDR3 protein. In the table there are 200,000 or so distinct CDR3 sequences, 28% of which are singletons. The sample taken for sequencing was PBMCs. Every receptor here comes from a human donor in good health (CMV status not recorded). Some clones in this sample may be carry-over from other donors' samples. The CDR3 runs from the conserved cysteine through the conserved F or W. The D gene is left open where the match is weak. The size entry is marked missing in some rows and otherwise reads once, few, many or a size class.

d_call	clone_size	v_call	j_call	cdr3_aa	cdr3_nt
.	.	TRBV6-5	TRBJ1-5	CASSYSTGKDQPQHF	TGTGCCAGCAGTTACTCGACGGGGAAAGATCAGCCCCAGCATTTT
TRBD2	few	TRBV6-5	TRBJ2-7	CASSYSGGTATYEQYF	TGTGCCAGCAGTTACTCGGGGGGGACCGCTACCTACGAGCAGTACTTC
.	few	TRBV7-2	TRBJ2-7	CASSFPGLPYEQYF	TGTGCCAGCAGCTTTCCGGGACTTCCATACGAGCAGTACTTC
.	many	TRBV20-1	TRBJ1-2	CSARGQGMDGYTF	TGCAGTGCTAGAGGGCAGGGAATGGATGGCTACACCTTC
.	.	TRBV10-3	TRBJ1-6	CAPRSGSPLHF	TGTGCCCCACGGTCGGGGTCGCCCCTCCACTTT
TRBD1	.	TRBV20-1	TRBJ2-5	CSARPLQGRETQYF	TGCAGTGCTAGGCCGCTACAGGGGCGAGAGACCCAGTACTTC
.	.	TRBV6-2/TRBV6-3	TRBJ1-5	CASSWGGGSNQPQHF	TGTGCCAGCAGTTGGGGGGGAGGGAGCAATCAGCCCCAGCATTTT
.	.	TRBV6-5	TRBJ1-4	CASSYSGTHNEKLFF	TGTGCCAGCAGTTACTCGGGGACTCATAATGAAAAACTGTTTTTT
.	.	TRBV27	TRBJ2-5	CASSFGVEETQYF	TGTGCCAGCAGTTTTGGGGTTGAAGAGACCCAGTACTTC
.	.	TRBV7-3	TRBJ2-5	CASSHSGIGETQYF	TGTGCCAGCAGCCACTCCGGGATCGGGGAGACCCAGTACTTC
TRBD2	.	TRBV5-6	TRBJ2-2	CASSFGTLAGGRITGELFF	TGTGCCAGCAGCTTCGGGACCCTAGCGGGGGGGCGTATCACCGGGGAGCTGTTTTTT
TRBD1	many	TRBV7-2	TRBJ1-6	CASSFATGGSPLHF	TGTGCCAGCAGCTTTGCGACAGGGGGATCACCCCTCCACTTT
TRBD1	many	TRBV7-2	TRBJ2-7	CASSTQGNSYEQYF	TGTGCCAGCAGCACACAGGGGAACTCCTACGAGCAGTACTTC
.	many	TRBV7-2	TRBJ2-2	CASSLVGGSWHGAAGELFF	TGTGCCAGCAGCTTAGTAGGGGGATCCTGGCACGGAGCGGCCGGGGAGCTGTTTTTT
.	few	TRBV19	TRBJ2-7	CASSIEVGKYSYEQYF	TGTGCCAGTAGTATAGAAGTCGGGAAGTACTCCTACGAGCAGTACTTC
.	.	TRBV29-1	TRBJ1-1	CSARESTGTGTEAFF	TGCAGCGCTCGAGAGTCTACAGGGACCGGCACTGAAGCTTTCTTT
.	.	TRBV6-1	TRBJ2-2	CASSPLGGNTGELFF	TGTGCCAGCAGTCCTCTGGGGGGGAACACCGGGGAGCTGTTTTTT
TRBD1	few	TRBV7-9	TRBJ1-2	CASSLATGVGYTF	TGTGCCAGCAGCTTAGCGACAGGGGTAGGCTACACCTTC
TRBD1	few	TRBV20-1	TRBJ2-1	CSAQGQGSEWEQFF	TGCAGTGCCCAGGGACAGGGGTCAGAGTGGGAGCAGTTCTTC
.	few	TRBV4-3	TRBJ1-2	CASSQDLGRDYGYTF	TGCGCCAGCAGCCAAGATTTGGGCCGAGACTATGGCTACACCTTC
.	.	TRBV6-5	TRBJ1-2	CASSYSRGSNYGYTF	TGTGCCAGCAGTTACTCACGGGGATCTAACTATGGCTACACCTTC
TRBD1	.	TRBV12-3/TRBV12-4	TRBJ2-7	CASSLDREYEQYF	TGTGCCAGCAGTCTGGACAGGGAGTACGAGCAGTACTTC
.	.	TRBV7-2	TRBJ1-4	CASSKVGEGEKLFF	TGTGCCAGCAGCAAGGTCGGCGAGGGGGAAAAACTGTTTTTT
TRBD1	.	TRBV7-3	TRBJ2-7	CASSTGQGRYEQYF	TGTGCCAGCAGCACGGGACAGGGTCGGTACGAGCAGTACTTC
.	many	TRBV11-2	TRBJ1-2	CASSLTYGEPAGYTF	TGTGCCAGCAGCTTAACTTATGGGGAGCCAGCTGGCTACACCTTC